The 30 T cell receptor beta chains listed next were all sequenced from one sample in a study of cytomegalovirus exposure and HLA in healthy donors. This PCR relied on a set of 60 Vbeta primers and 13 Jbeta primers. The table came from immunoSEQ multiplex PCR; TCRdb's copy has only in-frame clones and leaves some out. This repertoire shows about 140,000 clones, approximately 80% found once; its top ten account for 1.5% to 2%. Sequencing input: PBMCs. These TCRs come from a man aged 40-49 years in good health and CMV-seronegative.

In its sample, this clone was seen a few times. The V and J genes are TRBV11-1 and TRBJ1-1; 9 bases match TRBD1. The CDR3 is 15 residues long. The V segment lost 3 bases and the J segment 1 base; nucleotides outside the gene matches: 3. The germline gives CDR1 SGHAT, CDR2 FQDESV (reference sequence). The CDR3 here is CASSLLQGANTEAFF. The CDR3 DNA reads TGTGCCAGCAGCTTGCTACAGGGGGCGAACACTGAAGCTTTCTTT.

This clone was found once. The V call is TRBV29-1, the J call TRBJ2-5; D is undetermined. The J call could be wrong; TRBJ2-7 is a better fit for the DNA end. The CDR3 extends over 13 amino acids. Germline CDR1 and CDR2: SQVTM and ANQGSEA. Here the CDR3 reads CSVGATSSYEQYF. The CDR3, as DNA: TGCAGCGTTGGGGCGACGAGCTCCTACGAGCAGTACTTC.

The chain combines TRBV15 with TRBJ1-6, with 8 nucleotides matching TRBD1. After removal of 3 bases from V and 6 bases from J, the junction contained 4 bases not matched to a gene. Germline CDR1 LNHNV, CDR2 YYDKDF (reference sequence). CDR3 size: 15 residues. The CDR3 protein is CATSSRTGFNSPLHF. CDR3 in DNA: TGTGCCACCAGCAGCAGGACAGGGTTTAATTCACCCCTCCACTTT. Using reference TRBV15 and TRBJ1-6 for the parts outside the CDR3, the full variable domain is DAMVIQNPRYQVTQFGKPVTLSCSQTLNHNVMYWYQQKSSQAPKLLFHYYDKDFNNEADTPDNFQSRRPNTSFCFLDIRSPGLGDTAMYLCATSSRTGFNSPLHFGNGTRLTVT.

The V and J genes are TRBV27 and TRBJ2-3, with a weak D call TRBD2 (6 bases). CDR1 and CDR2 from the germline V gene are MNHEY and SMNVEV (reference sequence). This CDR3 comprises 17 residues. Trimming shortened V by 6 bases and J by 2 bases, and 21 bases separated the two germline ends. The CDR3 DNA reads TGTGCCAGCAGCCCCCTCGGGGGACGGGAATCCACAGATACGCAGTATTTT. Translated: CASSPLGGRESTDTQYF.

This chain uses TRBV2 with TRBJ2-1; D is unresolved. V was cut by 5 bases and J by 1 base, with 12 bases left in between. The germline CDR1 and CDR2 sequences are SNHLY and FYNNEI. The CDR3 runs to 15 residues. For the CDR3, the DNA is TGTGCCAGCAGTACGATAGACATTTCCTACAATGAGCAGTTCTTC. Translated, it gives CASSTIDISYNEQFF.

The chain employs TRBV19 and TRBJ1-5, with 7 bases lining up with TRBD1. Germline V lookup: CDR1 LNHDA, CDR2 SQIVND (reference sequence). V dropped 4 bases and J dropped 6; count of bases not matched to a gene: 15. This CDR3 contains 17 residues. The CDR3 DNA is TGTGCCAGTAGTACAGGGACAGCGAGGGGGATAGGTCAGCCCCAGCATTTT. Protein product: CASSTGTARGIGQPQHF.

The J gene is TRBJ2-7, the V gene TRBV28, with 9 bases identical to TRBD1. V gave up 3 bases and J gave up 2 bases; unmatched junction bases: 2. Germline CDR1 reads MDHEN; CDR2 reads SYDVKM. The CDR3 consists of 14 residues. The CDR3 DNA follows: TGTGCCAGCAGTTTTGGACAGGGGACCTACGAGCAGTACTTC. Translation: CASSFGQGTYEQYF.

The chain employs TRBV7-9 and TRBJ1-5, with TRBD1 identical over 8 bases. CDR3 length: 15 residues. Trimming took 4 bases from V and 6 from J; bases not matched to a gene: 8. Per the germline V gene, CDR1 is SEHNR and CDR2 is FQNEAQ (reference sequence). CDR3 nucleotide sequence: TGTGCCAGCAGCTCGGACAGGGTGGTTAGTCAGCCCCAGCATTTT. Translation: CASSSDRVVSQPQHF.

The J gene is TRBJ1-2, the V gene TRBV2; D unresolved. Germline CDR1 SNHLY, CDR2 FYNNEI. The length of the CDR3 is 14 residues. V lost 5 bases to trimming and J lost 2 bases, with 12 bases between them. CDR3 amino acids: CASSPVSGNYGYTF. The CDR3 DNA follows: TGTGCCAGCAGTCCAGTTTCGGGGAACTATGGCTACACCTTC.

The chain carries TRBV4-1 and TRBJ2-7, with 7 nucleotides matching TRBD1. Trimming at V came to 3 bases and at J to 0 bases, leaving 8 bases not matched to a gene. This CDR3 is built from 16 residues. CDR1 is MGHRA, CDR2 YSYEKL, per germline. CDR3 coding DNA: TGCGCCAGCAGCCACACGACAGGGAACCCCTCCTACGAGCAGTACTTC. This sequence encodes CASSHTTGNPSYEQYF.

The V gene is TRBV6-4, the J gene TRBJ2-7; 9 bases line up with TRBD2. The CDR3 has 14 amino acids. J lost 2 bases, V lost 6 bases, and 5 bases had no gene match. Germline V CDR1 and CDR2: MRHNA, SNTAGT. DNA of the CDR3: TGTGCCAGCAGCGTTAGCGGGGGACCCTACGAGCAGTACTTC. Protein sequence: CASSVSGGPYEQYF.

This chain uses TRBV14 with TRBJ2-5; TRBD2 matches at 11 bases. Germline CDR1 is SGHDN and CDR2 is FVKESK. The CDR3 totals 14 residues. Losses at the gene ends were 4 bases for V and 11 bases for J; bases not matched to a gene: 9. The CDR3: CASSPVLAGVEQYF. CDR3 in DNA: TGTGCCAGCAGCCCAGTACTAGCGGGAGTTGAGCAGTACTTC.

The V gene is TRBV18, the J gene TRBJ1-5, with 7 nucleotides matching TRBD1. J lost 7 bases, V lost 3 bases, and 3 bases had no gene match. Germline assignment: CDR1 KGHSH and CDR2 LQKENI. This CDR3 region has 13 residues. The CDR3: CASSPGQEQPQHF. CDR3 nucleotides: TGTGCCAGCTCACCTGGACAGGAACAGCCCCAGCATTTT.

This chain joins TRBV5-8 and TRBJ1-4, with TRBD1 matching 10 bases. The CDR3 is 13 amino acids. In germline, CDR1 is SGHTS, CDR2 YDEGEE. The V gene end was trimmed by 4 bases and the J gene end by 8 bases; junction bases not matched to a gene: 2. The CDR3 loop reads CASSPTGGEKLFF. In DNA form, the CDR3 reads TGTGCCAGCAGCCCGACAGGGGGCGAAAAACTGTTTTTT.

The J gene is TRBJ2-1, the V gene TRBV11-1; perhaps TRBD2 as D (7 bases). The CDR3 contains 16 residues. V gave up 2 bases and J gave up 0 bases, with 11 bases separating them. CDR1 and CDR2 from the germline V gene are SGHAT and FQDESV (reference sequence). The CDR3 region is CASSLRGGSSYNEQFF. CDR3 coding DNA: TGTGCCAGCAGCTTAAGGGGGGGGAGCTCCTACAATGAGCAGTTCTTC.

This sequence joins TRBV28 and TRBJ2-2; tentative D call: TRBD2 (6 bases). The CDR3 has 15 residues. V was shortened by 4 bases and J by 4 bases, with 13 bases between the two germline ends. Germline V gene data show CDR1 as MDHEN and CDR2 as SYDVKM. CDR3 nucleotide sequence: TGTGCCAGCAGTTCTAAATTGGGGGGCACCGGGGAGCTGTTTTTT. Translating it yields CASSSKLGGTGELFF.

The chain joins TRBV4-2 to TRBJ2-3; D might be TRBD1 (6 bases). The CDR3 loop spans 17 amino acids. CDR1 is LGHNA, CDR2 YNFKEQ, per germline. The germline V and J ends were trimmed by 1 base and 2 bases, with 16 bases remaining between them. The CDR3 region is CASSQGGPSAVTDTQYF. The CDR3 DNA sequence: TGTGCCAGCAGCCAAGGGGGGCCATCGGCGGTCACAGATACGCAGTATTTT.

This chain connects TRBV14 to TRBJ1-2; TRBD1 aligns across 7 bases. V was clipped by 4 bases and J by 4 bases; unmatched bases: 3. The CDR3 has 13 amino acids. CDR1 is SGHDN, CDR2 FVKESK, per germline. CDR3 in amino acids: CASSPGTAYGYTF. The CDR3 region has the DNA TGTGCCAGCAGCCCCGGGACAGCCTATGGCTACACCTTC. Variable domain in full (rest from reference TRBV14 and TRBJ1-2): EAGVTQFPSHSVIEKGQTVTLRCDPISGHDNLYWYRRVMGKEIKFLLHFVKESKQDESGMPNNRFLAERTGGTYSTLKVQPAELEDSGVYFCASSPGTAYGYTFGSGTRLTVV.

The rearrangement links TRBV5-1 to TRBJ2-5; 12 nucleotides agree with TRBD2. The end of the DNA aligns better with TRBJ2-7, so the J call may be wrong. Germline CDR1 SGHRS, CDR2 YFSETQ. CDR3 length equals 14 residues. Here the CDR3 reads CASSSTSGGPEQYF. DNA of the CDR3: TGCGCCAGCAGCTCCACTAGCGGGGGGCCCGAGCAGTACTTC.

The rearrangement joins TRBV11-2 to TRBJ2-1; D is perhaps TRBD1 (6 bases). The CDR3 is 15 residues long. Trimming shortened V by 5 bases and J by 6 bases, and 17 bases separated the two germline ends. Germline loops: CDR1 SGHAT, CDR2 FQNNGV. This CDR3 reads CASSLSVGQFNEQFF. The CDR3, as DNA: TGTGCCAGCAGCCTATCGGTGGGACAATTCAATGAGCAGTTCTTC. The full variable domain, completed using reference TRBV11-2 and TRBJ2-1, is EAGVAQSPRYKIIEKRQSVAFWCNPISGHATLYWYQQILGQGPKLLIQFQNNGVVDDSQLPKDRFSAERLKGVDSTLKIQPAKLEDSAVYLCASSLSVGQFNEQFFGPGTRLTVL.

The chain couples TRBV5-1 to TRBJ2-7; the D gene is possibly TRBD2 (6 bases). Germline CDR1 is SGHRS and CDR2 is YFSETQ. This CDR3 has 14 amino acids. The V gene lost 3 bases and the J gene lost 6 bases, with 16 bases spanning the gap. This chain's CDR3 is CASSSGDSVLEQYF. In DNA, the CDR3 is TGCGCCAGCAGCTCGGGAGACAGTGTTCTCGAGCAGTACTTC.

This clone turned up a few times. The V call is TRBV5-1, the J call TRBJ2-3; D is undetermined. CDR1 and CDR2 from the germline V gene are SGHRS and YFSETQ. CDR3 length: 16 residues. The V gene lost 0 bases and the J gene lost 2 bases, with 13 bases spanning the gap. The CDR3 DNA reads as TGCGCCAGCAGCTTGGTTCGGCAGGCGTACACAGATACGCAGTATTTT. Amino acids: CASSLVRQAYTDTQYF.

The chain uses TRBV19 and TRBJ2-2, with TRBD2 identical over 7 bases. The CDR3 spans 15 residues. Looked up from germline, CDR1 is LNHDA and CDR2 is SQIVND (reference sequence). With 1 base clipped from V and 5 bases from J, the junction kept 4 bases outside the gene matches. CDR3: CASSIGLAATGELFF. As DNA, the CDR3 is TGTGCCAGTAGTATAGGTCTAGCGGCAACCGGGGAGCTGTTTTTT.

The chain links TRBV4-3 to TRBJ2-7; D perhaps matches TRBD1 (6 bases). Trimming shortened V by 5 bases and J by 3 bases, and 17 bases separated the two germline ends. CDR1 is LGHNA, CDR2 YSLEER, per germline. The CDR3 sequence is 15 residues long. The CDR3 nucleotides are TGCGCCAGCAGCTCCGACAGGTCTCTTTTCTACGAGCAGTACTTC. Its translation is CASSSDRSLFYEQYF.

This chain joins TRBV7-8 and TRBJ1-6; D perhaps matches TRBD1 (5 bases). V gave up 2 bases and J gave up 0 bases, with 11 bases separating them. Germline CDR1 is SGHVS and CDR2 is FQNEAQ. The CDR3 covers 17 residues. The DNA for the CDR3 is TGTGCCAGCAGCTTAAACAGGTCTAGCTCCTATAATTCACCCCTCCACTTT. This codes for CASSLNRSSSYNSPLHF.

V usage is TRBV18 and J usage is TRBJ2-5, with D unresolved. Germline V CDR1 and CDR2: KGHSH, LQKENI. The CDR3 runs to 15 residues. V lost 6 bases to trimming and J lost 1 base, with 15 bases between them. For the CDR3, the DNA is TGTGCCAGCTCTCCTCCGGTAAACCCCCAAGAGACCCAGTACTTC. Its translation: CASSPPVNPQETQYF.

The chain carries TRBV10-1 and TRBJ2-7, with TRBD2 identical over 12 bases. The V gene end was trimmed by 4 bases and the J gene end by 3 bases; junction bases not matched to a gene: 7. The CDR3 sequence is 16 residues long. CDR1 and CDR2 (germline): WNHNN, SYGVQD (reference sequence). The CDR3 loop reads CASSGASGRAGYEQYF. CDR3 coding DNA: TGCGCCAGCAGTGGTGCTAGCGGGAGGGCGGGCTACGAGCAGTACTTC.

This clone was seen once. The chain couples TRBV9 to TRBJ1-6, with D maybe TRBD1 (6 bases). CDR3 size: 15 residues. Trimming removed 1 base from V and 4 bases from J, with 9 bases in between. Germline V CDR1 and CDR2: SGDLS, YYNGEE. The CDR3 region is CASSVRQVYNSPLHF. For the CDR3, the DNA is TGTGCCAGCAGCGTAAGACAGGTTTATAATTCACCCCTCCACTTT. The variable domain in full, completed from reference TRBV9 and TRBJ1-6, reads DSGVTQTPKHLITATGQRVTLRCSPRSGDLSVYWYQQSLDQGLQFLIQYYNGEERAKGNILERFSAQQFPDLHSELNLSSLELGDSALYFCASSVRQVYNSPLHFGNGTRLTVT.

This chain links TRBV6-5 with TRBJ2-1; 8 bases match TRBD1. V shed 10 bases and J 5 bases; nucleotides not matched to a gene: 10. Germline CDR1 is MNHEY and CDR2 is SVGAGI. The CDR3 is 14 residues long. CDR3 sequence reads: CATTRTGSDNEQFF. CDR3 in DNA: TGTGCCACTACACGGACAGGGTCGGACAATGAGCAGTTCTTC.

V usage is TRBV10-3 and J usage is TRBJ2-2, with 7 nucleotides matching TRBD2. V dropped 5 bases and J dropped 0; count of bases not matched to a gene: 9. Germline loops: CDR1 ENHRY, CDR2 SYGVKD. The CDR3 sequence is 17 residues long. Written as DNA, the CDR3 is TGTGCCATCAGTCCCTCCCTAGCGGAGGCGAACACCGGGGAGCTGTTTTTT. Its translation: CAISPSLAEANTGELFF.